This entry describes one T cell receptor (beta chain). The antigen is undetermined. The stimulus was an HIV-1 Gag 15-mer peptide pool, around 1.1 ug/peptide/mL. Sorted nonresponding memory CD4+ T cells were CD40L-negative, CD69-negative, CD45RO-high. Sequencing used immunoSEQ version 4 in survey mode. TCRdb's copy holds only in-frame clones and misses some; the assay was immunoSEQ multiplex PCR. The data hold around 42,000 clones, with approximately 80% observed a single time. The record originates from a study of persistence of HIV-infected CD4 T cells. Study as a whole: The sample holds CD4+ T cells responsive to CMV or HIV-1 Gag. Up to about 180 mL blood was drawn at multiple time points; a couple of donors had single-time leukapheresis.

The trim removed 7 bases at V and 6 bases at J, leaving 9 bases unmatched. The CDR3 runs to 14 residues. Germline V gene lookup returns CDR1 SGHNT and CDR2 YYREEE (reference sequence). Study-level points and caveats: Antigen-responding cells were enriched for degenerate expanded CDR3beta sequences.

The sequencing here drew on CD4+ T cells sorted from PBMCs after roughly 18-hour stimulation, taken from a patient who received antiretroviral therapy. This receptor was taken from an adult man with HIV who was CMV-seropositive. The chain links TRBV5-4 to TRBJ2-1; 8 bases map to TRBD2. CDR3 in amino acids: CASRDLAGGNEQFF. The CDR3 nucleotides read TGTGCCAGCCGGGATCTAGCGGGTGGCAATGAGCAGTTCTTC.